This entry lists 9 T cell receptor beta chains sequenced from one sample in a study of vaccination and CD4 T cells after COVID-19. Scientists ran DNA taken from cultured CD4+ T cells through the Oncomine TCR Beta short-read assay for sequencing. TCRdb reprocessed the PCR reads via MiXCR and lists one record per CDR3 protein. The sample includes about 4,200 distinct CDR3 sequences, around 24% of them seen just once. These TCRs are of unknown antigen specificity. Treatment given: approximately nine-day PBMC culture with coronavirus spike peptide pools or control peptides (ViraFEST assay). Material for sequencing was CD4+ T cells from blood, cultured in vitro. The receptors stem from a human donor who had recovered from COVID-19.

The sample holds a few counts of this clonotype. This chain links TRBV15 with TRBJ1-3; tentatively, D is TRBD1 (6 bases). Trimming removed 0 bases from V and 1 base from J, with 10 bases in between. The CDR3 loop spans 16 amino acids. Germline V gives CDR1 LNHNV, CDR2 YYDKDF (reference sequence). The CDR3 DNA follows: TGTGCCACCAGCAGAGATGGCCAGGGGTCTGGAAACACCATATATTTT. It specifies CATSRDGQGSGNTIYF.

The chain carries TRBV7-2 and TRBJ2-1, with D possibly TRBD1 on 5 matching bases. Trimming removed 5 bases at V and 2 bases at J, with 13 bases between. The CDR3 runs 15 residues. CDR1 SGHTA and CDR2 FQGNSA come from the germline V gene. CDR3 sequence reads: CASSLRWTPYNEQFF. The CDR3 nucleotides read TGTGCCAGCAGCCTCCGCTGGACACCCTACAATGAGCAGTTCTTC.

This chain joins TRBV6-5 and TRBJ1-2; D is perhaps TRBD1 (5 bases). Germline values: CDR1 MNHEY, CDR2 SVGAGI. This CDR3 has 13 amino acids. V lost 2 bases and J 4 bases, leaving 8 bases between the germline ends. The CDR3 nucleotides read TGTGCCAGCAGTTACGGGGGAGGCTATGGCTACACCTTC. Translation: CASSYGGGYGYTF.

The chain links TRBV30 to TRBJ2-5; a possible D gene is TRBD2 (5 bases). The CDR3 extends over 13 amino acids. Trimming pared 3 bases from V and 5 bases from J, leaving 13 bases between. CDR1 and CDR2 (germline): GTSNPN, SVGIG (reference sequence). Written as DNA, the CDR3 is TGTGCCTGGAGCTTCGGGGTGGGGGAGACCCAGTACTTC. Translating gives CAWSFGVGETQYF.

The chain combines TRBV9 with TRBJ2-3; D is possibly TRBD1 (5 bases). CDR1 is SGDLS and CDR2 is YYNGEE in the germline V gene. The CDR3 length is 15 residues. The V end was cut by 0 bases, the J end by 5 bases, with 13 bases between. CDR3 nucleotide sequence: TGTGCCAGCAGCGTAGACACAGACAGAGGAGATACGCAGTATTTT. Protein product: CASSVDTDRGDTQYF.

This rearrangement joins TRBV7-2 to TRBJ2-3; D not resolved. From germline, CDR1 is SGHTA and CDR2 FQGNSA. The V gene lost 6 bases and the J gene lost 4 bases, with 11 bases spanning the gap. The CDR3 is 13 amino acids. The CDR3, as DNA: TGTGCCAGCAGTCCCGTTGCGGCAGATACGCAGTATTTT. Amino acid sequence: CASSPVAADTQYF. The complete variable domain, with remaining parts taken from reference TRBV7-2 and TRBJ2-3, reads GAGVSQSPSNKVTEKGKDVELRCDPISGHTALYWYRQSLGQGLEFLIYFQGNSAPDKSGLPSDRFSAERTGGSVSTLTIQRTQQEDSAVYLCASSPVAADTQYFGPGTRLTVL.

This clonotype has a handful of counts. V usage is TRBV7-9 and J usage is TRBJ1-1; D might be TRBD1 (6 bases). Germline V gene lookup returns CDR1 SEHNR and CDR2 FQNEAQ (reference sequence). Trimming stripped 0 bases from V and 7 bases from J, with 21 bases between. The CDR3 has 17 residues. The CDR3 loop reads CASSLAPGGGLGHEAFF. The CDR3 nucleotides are TGTGCCAGCAGCTTAGCGCCCGGGGGGGGCCTCGGTCATGAAGCTTTCTTT.

CDR3 sequence reads: CASSLRFVTAHQETQYF. CDR3 nucleotide sequence: TGCGCCAGCAGCTTGAGGTTCGTGACAGCGCACCAAGAGACCCAGTACTTC. The chain carries TRBV5-1 and TRBJ2-5; possible D gene TRBD1, 5 bases. This CDR3 is 17 amino acids long. Germline values: CDR1 SGHRS, CDR2 YFSETQ. Trimming left V 1 base short and J 0 bases short, with 16 bases between.

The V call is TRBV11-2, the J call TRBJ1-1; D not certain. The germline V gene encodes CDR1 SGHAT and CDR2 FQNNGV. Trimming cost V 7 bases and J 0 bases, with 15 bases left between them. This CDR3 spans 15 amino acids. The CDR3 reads CASTGGIAMNTEAFF. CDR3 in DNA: TGTGCCAGCACCGGCGGGATAGCGATGAACACTGAAGCTTTCTTT.